A selection of T cell receptor beta chains follows, all from one sample in a study of CD8+ T cells in alopecia areata. Some clones are missing from TCRdb's copy, which holds only in-frame ones; the method was immunoSEQ multiplex PCR. The table shows about 130,000 clones, with approximately 49% occurring only once. The sequences come from CD8+ T cells sorted from blood, collected at week 0. These TCRs come from a human donor with alopecia areata. The CDR3 runs from the conserved cysteine through the conserved F or W. Each record gives: V gene, clone size, D gene, J gene, CDR3 DNA, CDR3 protein. The D gene is left open where the match is weak. Size tells how often a clone was seen (once, few, many) or the class of an expanded clone, and some rows leave it out.

>TRBV9|.|.|TRBJ2-3
TGTGCCAGCAGCGGGGCCCGCACAGATACGCAGTATTTT
CASSGARTDTQYF
>TRBV29-1|.|TRBD1|TRBJ1-2
TGCAGCGTTGAAGGTTGGGGACAGGGGATAAAAGATGGCTACACCTTC
CSVEGWGQGIKDGYTF
>TRBV4-1|.|.|TRBJ1-1
TGCGCCAGCAGCCAATTTGGGGCTTCAGCTTTCTTT
CASSQFGASAFF
>TRBV28|few|.|TRBJ2-5
TGTGCCAGCAGTTTATCCCCGGGGAGCGGCGAAGAGACCCAGTACTTC
CASSLSPGSGEETQYF
>TRBV4-3|.|.|TRBJ1-1
TGCGCCAGCACGGGCACGATGAACACTGAAGCTTTCTTT
CASTGTMNTEAFF
>TRBV7-9|.|.|TRBJ1-1
TGTGCCAGCAGCTCCCTTGCAGGGAAGAACACTGAAGCTTTCTTT
CASSSLAGKNTEAFF
>TRBV4-1|.|.|TRBJ2-1
TGCGCCAGCAGCCAAGTCGCGGGGATCGATGAGCAGTTCTTC
CASSQVAGIDEQFF
>TRBV14|once|.|TRBJ2-5
TGTGCCAGCAGCCACCAAGGGGGGCCCGGGACCCAGTACTTC
CASSHQGGPGTQYF
>TRBV27|.|.|TRBJ2-7
TGTGCCAGCAGTTTAGGGCAGGTCTACGAGCAGTACTTC
CASSLGQVYEQYF
>TRBV29-1|.|.|TRBJ2-2
TGCAGCGTGGGACGCGACGGGGAGCTGTTTTTT
CSVGRDGELFF
>TRBV27|few|TRBD1|TRBJ1-2
TGTGCCAGCAGTTCCGGGACAGCTTATGGCTACACCTTC
CASSSGTAYGYTF
>TRBV6-4|medium-sized|TRBD2|TRBJ2-3
TGTGCCAGCAGTGAGCGGGGGGGCAGCACAGATACGCAGTATTTT
CASSERGGSTDTQYF
>TRBV4-2|few|.|TRBJ2-1
TGTGCCAGCAGCCAAGGCCCGGGGCCAGCTGAGCAGTTCTTC
CASSQGPGPAEQFF
>TRBV27|.|TRBD1|TRBJ1-1
TGTGCCAGCACCCTAGTCCCGGGACAGGGAAGGGCTGAAGCTTTCTTT
CASTLVPGQGRAEAFF
>TRBV27|.|.|TRBJ1-6
TGTGCCAGCAGTTTAGGGGCGGGGGCATCCTATAATTCACCCCTCCACTTT
CASSLGAGASYNSPLHF
>TRBV30|few|.|TRBJ2-1
TGTGCCTGGAGAAGACAGTACAATGAGCAGTTCTTC
CAWRRQYNEQFF
>TRBV4-1|.|.|TRBJ1-2
TGCGCCAGCAGCCAAGGGGTAGGCTATGGCTACACCTTC
CASSQGVGYGYTF
>TRBV7-9|few|TRBD1|TRBJ1-1
TGTGCCAGCAGCTGGACAGGGTTGGCGAACACTGAAGCTTTCTTT
CASSWTGLANTEAFF
>TRBV4-3|many|.|TRBJ1-4
TGCGCCAGCAGCCAAGACGGAGCAACTAATGAAAAACTGTTTTTT
CASSQDGATNEKLFF
>TRBV2|few|.|TRBJ1-1
TGTGCCAGCAGTGAGGTAGACAGGAGAGCTTTCTTT
CASSEVDRRAFF
>TRBV27|.|.|TRBJ1-6
TGTGCCAGCAGTTTCGGGGTGATCAATTCACCCCTCCACTTT
CASSFGVINSPLHF
>TRBV27|.|.|TRBJ2-5
TGTGCCAGCAGTTTAGTAGGATACCAAGAGACCCAGTACTTC
CASSLVGYQETQYF
>TRBV10-3|few|TRBD1|TRBJ1-1
TGTGCCATCGGACAGGGAACTGAAGCTTTCTTT
CAIGQGTEAFF
>TRBV5-2|few|.|TRBJ2-6
TGTGCCAGCAATGAGTTGTGGGAGTACACAAAGTCGGGCAACGTCCTGACTTTC
CASNELWEYTKSGNVLTF
>TRBV29-1|few|.|TRBJ2-7
TGCAGCGTTGAAGACAGAACTTACGAGCAGTACTTC
CSVEDRTYEQYF
>TRBV30|once|.|TRBJ1-3
TGTGCCTCGGACGCCAGCTCTGGAAACACCATATATTTT
CASDASSGNTIYF
>TRBV29-1|.|TRBD1|TRBJ1-2
TGCAGCGTTGAAGACCAACAGGGGTGGGACTATGGCTACACCTTC
CSVEDQQGWDYGYTF
>TRBV29-1|few|TRBD1|TRBJ2-5
TGCAGCGTTGAACCGGGACAGTGGTACCAAGAGACCCAGTACTTC
CSVEPGQWYQETQYF
>TRBV7-8|few|.|TRBJ2-7
TGTGCCAGCAGCCTCAGCAGGGGCTACGAGCAGTACTTC
CASSLSRGYEQYF